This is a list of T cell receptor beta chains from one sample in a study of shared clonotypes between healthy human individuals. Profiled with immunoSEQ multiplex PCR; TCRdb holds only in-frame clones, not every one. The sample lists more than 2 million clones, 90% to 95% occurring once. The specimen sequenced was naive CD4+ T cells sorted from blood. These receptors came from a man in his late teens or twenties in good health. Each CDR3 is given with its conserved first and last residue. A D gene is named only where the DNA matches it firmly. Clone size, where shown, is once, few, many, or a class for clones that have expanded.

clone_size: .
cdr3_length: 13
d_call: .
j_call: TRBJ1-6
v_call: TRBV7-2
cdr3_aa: CASSSKENSPLHF
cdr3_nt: TGTGCCAGCAGCTCAAAGGAGAATTCACCCCTCCACTTT

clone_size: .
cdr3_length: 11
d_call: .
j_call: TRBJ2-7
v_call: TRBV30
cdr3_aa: CAWSSGDEQYF
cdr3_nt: TGTGCCTGGAGTTCCGGAGACGAGCAGTACTTC

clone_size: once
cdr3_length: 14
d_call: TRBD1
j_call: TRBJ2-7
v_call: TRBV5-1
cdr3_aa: CASTNDRGNYEQYF
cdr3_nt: TGCGCCAGCACAAATGACAGGGGTAACTACGAGCAGTACTTC

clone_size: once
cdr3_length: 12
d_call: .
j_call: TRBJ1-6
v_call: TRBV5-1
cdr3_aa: CASRYDNSPLHF
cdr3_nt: TGCGCCAGCAGATACGATAATTCACCCCTCCACTTT

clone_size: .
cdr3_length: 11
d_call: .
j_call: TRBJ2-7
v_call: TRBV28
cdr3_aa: CASSFSAGKYF
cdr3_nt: TGTGCCAGCAGTTTCTCCGCAGGGAAGTACTTC

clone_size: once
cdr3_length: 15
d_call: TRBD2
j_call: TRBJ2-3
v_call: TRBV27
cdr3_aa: CASSRVAGWADTQYF
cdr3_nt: TGTGCCAGCAGTAGGGTAGCGGGATGGGCAGATACGCAGTATTTT

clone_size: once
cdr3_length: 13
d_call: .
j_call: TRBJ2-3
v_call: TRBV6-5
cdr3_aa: CASSYRGADTQYF
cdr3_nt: TGTGCCAGCAGTTATAGAGGGGCAGATACGCAGTATTTT

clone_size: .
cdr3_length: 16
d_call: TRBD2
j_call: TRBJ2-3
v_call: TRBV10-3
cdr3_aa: CAISEPPSGRTDTQYF
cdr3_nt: TGTGCCATCAGTGAGCCCCCTAGCGGGAGGACAGATACGCAGTATTTT

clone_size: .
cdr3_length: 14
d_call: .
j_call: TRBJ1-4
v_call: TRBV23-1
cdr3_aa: CASTLRLPNEKLFF
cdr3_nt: TGCGCCAGCACGCTCCGACTACCTAATGAAAAACTGTTTTTT

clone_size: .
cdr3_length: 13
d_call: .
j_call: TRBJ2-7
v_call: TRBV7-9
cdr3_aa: CASSVTSSYEQYF
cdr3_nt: TGTGCCAGCAGCGTAACTAGCAGCTACGAGCAGTACTTC

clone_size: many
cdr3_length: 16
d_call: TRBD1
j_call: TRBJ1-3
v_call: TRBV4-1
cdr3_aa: CASSHPGQSSGNTIYF
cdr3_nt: TGCGCCAGCAGCCATCCGGGACAGTCCTCTGGAAACACCATATATTTT

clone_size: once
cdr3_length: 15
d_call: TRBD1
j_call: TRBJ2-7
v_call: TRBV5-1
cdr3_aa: CASSLDIDRGGEQYF
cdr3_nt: TGCGCCAGCAGCTTGGATATTGACAGGGGCGGCGAGCAGTACTTC

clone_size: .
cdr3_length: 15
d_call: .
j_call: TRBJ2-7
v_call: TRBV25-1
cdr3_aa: CASNEKAVTQKAGVF
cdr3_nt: TGTGCCAGCAATGAAAAGGCGGTCACCCAAAAAGCTGGGGTCTTC

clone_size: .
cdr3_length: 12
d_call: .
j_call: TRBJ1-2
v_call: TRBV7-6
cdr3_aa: CASSPSTGYYTF
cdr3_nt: TGTGCCAGCAGCCCCTCGACGGGATACTACACCTTC

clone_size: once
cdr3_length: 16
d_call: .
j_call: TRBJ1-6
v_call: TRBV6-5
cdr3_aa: CASSYGRSSYNSPLHF
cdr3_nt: TGTGCCAGCAGTTACGGAAGGAGCTCCTATAATTCACCCCTCCACTTT

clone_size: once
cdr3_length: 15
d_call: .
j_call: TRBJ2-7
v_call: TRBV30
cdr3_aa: CAWSAPQGVLYEQYF
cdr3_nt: TGTGCCTGGAGTGCGCCCCAGGGTGTCCTTTACGAGCAGTACTTC

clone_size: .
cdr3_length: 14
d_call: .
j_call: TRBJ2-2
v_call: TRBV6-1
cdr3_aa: CASSLGAGTGELFF
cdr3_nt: TGTGCCAGCAGTCTGGGGGCTGGCACCGGGGAGCTGTTTTTT

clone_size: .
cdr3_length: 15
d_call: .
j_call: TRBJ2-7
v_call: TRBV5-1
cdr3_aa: CASSLTLSYSYEQYF
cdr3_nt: TGCGCCAGCAGCTTGACTCTCTCTTACTCCTACGAGCAGTACTTC

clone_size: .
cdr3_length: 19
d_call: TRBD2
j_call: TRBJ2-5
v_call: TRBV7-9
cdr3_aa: CASSPTRLAGSFGIETQYF
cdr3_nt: TGTGCCAGCAGCCCCACCCGGCTAGCGGGATCATTTGGTATTGAGACCCAGTACTTC

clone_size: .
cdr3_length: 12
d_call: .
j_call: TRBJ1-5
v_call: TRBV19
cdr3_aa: CASKRGNQPQHF
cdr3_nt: TGTGCCAGTAAAAGGGGGAATCAGCCCCAGCATTTT

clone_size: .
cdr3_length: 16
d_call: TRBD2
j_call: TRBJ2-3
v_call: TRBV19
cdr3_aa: CASSSLAGASTDTQYF
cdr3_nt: TGTGCCAGTAGTTCCTTAGCGGGGGCCAGCACAGATACGCAGTATTTT

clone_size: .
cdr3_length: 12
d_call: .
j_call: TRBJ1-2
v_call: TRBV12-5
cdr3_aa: CASGLLNYGYTF
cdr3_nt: TGTGCTAGTGGTTTGTTAAACTATGGCTACACCTTC

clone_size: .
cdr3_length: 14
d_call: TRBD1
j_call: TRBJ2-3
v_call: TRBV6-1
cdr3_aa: CASSQQGFTDTQYF
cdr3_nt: TGTGCCAGCAGTCAACAGGGGTTCACAGATACGCAGTATTTT

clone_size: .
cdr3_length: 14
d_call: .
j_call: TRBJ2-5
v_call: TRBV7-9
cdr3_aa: CASSLRKPTETQYF
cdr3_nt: TGTGCCAGCAGCTTACGAAAACCGACGGAGACCCAGTACTTC

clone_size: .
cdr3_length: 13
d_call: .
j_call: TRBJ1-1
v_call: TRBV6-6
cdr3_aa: CASNSLMNTEAFF
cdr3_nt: TGTGCCAGCAACAGCCTCATGAACACTGAAGCTTTCTTT

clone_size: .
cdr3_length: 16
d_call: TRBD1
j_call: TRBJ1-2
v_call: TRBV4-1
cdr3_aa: CASSQDTDRVGYGYTF
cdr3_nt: TGCGCCAGCAGCCAAGATACGGACAGGGTTGGCTATGGCTACACCTTC

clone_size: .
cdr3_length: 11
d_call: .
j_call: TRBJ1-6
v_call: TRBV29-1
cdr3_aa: CSVETGRSLHF
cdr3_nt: TGCAGCGTTGAAACCGGCCGCAGCCTCCACTTT

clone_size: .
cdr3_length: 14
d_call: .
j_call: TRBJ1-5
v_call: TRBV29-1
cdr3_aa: CSVVLAGYNQPQHF
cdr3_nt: TGCAGCGTTGTCCTGGCAGGGTACAATCAGCCCCAGCATTTT

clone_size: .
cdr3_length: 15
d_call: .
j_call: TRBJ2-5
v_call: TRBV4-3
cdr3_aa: CASSQRGTDQETQYF
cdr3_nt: TGCGCCAGCAGCCAGCGCGGGACAGACCAAGAGACCCAGTACTTC

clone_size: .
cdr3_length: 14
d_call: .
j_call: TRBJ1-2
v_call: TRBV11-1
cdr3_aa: CASSYSGADVGYTF
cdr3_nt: TGTGCCAGCAGCTATTCGGGGGCGGATGTTGGCTACACCTTC

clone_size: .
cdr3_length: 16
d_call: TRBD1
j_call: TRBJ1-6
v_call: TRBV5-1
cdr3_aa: CASSLETGGAGSPLHF
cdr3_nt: TGCGCCAGCAGCTTGGAGACAGGGGGCGCAGGTTCACCCCTCCACTTT

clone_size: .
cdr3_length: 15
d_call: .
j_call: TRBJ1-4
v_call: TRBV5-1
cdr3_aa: CASSLERGKNEKLFF
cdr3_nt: TGCGCCAGCAGCTTGGAACGGGGCAAGAATGAAAAACTGTTTTTT

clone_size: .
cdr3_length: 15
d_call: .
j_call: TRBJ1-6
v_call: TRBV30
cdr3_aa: CAWNPSIGWPSPLHF
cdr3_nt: TGTGCCTGGAACCCGTCTATCGGGTGGCCTTCACCCCTCCACTTT

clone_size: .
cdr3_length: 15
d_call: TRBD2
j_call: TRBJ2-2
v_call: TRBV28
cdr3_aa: CASSLMSGGAGELFF
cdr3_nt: TGTGCCAGCAGTTTAATGAGCGGGGGGGCCGGGGAGCTGTTTTTT

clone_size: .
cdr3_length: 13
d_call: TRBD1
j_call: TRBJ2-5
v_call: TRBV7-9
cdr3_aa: CASSSTGPETQYF
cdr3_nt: TGTGCCAGCAGCTCGACAGGGCCGGAGACCCAGTACTTC

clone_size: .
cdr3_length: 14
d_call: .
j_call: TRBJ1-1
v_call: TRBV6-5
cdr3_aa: CASSGDWSGTEAFF
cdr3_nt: TGTGCCAGCAGTGGGGATTGGAGCGGCACTGAAGCTTTCTTT

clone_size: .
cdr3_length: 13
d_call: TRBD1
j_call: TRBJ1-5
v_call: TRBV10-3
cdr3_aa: CAIGWGDSQPQHF
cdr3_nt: TGTGCCATCGGCTGGGGGGACAGTCAGCCCCAGCATTTT

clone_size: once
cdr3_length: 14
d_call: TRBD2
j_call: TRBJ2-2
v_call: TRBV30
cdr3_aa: CAWSGTRGTGELFF
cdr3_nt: TGTGCCTGGAGCGGGACTAGGGGGACCGGGGAGCTGTTTTTT

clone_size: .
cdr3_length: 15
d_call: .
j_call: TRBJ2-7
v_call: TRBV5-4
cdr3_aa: CASSLFGRGEREQYF
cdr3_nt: TGTGCCAGCAGCTTGTTTGGTAGAGGGGAGCGCGAGCAGTACTTC

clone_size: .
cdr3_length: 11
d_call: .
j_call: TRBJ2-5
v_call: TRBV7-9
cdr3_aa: CASSSRETQYF
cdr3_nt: TGTGCCAGCAGTTCTAGGGAGACCCAGTACTTC

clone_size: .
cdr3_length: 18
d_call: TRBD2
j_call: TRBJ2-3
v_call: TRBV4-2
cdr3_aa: CASSQDSELAGGPNTQYF
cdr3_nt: TGTGCCAGCAGCCAAGATTCCGAACTAGCGGGGGGGCCCAATACGCAGTATTTT

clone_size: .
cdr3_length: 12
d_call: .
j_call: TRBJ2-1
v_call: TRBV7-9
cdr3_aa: CASSSQIYEQFF
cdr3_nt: TGTGCCAGCAGCTCCCAAATATATGAGCAGTTCTTC

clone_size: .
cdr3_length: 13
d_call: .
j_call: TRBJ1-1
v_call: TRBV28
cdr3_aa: CASSPGGRTEAFF
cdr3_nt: TGTGCCAGCAGCCCCGGGGGGAGGACTGAAGCTTTCTTT

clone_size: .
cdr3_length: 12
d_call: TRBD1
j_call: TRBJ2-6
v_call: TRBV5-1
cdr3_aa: CASSLSQGSIFF
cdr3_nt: TGCGCCAGCAGCTTGTCACAGGGGTCTATTTTTTTC

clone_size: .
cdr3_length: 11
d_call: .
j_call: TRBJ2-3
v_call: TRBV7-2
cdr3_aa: CASSADYTQYF
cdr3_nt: TGTGCCAGCAGCGCCGACTATACGCAGTATTTT